The present T cell receptor beta chain was sequenced within a study of T cells after yellow fever vaccination. Study-wide results and limits: Relatively few clonotypes were ones that appeared in both CD4 and CD8 compartments. Clones from primary vaccination mostly reappeared after the booster (around 96% CD4, around 90% CD8).

It was through 5'RACE template switching that TCR cDNA was made, with a universal primer site and UMIs added. Each CDR3 protein gets one entry after TCRdb re-called the 5' RACE reads with MiXCR. In the table there are 25,000 to 30,000 distinct CDR3 sequences, approximately 4.2% of which are singletons. This CDR3 comprises 12 residues. Looked up from germline, CDR1 is KGHSH and CDR2 is LQKENI. The V gene lost 2 bases and the J gene lost 0 bases, with 2 bases spanning the gap. This clonotype has at least ten counts. Specimen: PBMCs, either bulk or a sorted T-cell subset (CD4+, CD8+, memory, or dextramer-sorted; not recorded which), collected on the day of the yellow fever booster vaccination. This clonotype was sampled from a man aged 18 to 35 who received the YFV17D yellow fever vaccine. The J gene is TRBJ2-7, the V gene TRBV18; D gene ambiguous. CDR3 loop: CASSPGSYEQYF. The DNA of the CDR3 is TGTGCCAGCTCACCAGGCTCCTACGAGCAGTACTTC.